This T cell receptor beta chain appears in the sequencing data of a study of blood T cell repertoires in COVID-19. Turning to the study itself: From the United States, Italy and Spain came samples of acute and convalescent COVID-19.

In the authors' workflow: For nucleated cells, counts were estimated from reference gene primer amplification. TCRdb's copy holds only in-frame clones and misses some; the assay was immunoSEQ multiplex PCR. V, J and clone size are those of that table, while D and trimming were read from the DNA. Of 52,000 or so clones listed, 80% to 85% are singletons. The germline gives CDR1 MNHGY, CDR2 SAAAGT. Trimming took off 0 bases at V and 4 bases at J, with 15 bases between the two ends. The CDR3 has 16 amino acids. The receptor was isolated from a man in his fifties with acute or convalescent COVID-19. The rearrangement uses TRBV6-8 and TRBJ1-2; a weak D match, TRBD1 (5 bases). Sequencing was done on a sample of peripheral blood. The CDR3 here is CASSYSCGEGCYGYTF. CDR3 nucleotides: TGTGCCAGCAGTTACTCATGCGGGGAGGGGTGCTATGGCTACACCTTC.